This paragraph covers one TCR beta chain sequence. The data belong to a study of blood T cell repertoires in COVID-19. This CDR3 region has 15 residues. V lost 5 bases to trimming and J lost 6 bases; unmatched junction nucleotides: 10. The germline V gene encodes CDR1 MNHEY and CDR2 SVGAGI. Authors' processing steps: The authors estimated nucleated cell counts from reference gene primer amplification. Libraries were prepared by immunoSEQ multiplex PCR; TCRdb keeps only in-frame clonotypes and omits some of them. V and J calls and clone size are those listed in that table; D and trimming were worked out from the DNA. The table includes over 130,000 clones, approximately 83% detected once.

This TCR was sampled from a human donor in a cohort sampled during active COVID-19. The V call is TRBV6-5, the J call TRBJ1-2; 9 bases align to TRBD1. Material: peripheral blood. CDR3 amino acids: CASSPPGGQGNGYTF. CDR3 sequence (DNA): TGTGCCAGCAGTCCCCCCGGTGGACAGGGGAATGGCTACACCTTC.